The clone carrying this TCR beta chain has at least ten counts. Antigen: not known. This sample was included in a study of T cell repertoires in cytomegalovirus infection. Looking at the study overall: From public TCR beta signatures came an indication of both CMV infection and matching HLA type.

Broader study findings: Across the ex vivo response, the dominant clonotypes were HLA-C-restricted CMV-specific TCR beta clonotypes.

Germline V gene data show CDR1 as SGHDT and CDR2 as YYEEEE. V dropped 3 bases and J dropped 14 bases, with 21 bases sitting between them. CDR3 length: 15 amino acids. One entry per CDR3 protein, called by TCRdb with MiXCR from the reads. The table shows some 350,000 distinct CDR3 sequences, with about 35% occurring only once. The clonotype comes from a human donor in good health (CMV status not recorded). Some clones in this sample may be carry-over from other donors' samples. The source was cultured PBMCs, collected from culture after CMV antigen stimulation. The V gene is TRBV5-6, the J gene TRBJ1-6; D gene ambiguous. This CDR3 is CASSSTNRTDKSLHF. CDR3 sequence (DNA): TGTGCCAGCAGCTCGACGAACCGGACGGATAAATCCCTCCACTTT.